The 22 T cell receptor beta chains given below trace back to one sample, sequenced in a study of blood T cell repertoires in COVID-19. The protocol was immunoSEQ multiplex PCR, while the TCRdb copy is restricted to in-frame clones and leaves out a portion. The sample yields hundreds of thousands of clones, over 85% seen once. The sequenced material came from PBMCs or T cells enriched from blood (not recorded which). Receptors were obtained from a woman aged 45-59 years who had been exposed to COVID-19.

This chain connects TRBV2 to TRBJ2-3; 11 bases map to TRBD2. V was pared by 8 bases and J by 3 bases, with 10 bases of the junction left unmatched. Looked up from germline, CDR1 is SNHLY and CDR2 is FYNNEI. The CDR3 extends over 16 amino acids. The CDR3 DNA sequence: TGTGCCAGCCGTGGACTAGCGGGTCTAGGGACAGATACGCAGTATTTT. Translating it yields CASRGLAGLGTDTQYF.

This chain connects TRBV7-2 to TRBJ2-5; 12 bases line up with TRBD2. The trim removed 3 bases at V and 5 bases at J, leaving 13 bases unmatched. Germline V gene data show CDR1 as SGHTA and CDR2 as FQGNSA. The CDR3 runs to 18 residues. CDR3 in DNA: TGTGCCAGCAGCTTCGCGCTAGCGGGGGGGCCCATAGGGGAGACCCAGTACTTC. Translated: CASSFALAGGPIGETQYF. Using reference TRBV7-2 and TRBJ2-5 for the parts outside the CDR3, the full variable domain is GAGVSQSPSNKVTEKGKDVELRCDPISGHTALYWYRQSLGQGLEFLIYFQGNSAPDKSGLPSDRFSAERTGGSVSTLTIQRTQQEDSAVYLCASSFALAGGPIGETQYFGPGTRLLVL.

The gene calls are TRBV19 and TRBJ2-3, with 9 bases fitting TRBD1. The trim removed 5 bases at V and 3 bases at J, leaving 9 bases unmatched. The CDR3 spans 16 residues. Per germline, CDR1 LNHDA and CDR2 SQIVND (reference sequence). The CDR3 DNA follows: TGTGCCAGTAGTCTTACCGGGACAGGGAATACAGATACGCAGTATTTT. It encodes CASSLTGTGNTDTQYF.

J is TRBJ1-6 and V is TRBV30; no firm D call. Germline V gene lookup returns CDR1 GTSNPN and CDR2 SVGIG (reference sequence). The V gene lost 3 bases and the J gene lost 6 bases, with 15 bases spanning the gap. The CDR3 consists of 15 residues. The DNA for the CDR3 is TGTGCCTGGAGAACCCCACCGGTTAGTAATTCACCCCTCCACTTT. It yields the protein CAWRTPPVSNSPLHF.

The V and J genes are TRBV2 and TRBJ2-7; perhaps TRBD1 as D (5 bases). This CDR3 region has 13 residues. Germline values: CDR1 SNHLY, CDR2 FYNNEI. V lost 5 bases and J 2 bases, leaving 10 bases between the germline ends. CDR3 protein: CASSRQITYEQYF. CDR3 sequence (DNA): TGTGCCAGCAGTCGACAGATAACCTACGAGCAGTACTTC.

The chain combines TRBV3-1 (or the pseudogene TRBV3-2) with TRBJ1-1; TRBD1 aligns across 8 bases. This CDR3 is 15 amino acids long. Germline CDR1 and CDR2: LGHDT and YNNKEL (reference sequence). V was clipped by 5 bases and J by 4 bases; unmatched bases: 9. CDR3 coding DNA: TGTGCCAGCAGCACCCAGGACAGGGACGGCACTGAAGCTTTCTTT. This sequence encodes CASSTQDRDGTEAFF.

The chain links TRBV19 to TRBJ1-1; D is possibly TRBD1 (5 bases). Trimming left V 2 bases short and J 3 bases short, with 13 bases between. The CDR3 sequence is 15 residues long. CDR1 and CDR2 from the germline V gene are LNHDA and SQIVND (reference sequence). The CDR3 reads CASSIRGLGDTEAFF. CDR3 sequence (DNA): TGTGCCAGTAGTATAAGGGGTCTAGGGGACACTGAAGCTTTCTTT. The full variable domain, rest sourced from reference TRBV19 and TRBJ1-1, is DGGITQSPKYLFRKEGQNVTLSCEQNLNHDAMYWYRQDPGQGLRLIYYSQIVNDFQKGDIAEGYSVSREKKESFPLTVTSAQKNPTAFYLCASSIRGLGDTEAFFGQGTRLTVV.

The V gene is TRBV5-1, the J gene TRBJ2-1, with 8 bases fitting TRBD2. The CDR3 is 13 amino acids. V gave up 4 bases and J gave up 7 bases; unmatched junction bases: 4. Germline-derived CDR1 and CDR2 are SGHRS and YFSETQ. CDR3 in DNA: TGCGCCAGCAGCGGCGGGGGGACGAATGAGCAGTTCTTC. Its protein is CASSGGGTNEQFF.

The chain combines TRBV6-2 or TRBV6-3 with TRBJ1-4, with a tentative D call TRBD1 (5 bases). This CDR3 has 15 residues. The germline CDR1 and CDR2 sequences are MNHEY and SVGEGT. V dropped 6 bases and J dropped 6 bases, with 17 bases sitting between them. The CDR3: CASSRRGTADEKLFF. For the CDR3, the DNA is TGTGCCAGCAGCCGCCGCGGGACCGCTGATGAAAAACTGTTTTTT.

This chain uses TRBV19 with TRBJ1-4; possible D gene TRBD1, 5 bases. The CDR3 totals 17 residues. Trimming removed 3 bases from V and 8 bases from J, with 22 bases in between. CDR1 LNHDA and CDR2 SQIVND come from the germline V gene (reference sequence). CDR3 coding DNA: TGTGCCAGTAGTATCCCTGGCGCCCTAGGGGTTGGCGAAAAACTGTTTTTT. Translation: CASSIPGALGVGEKLFF.

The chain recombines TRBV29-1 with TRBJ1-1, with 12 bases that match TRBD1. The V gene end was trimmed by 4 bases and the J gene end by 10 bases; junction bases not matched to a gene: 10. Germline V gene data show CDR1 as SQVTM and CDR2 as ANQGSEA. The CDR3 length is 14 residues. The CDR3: CSVGKPGQGAAAFF. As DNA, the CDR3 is TGCAGCGTTGGAAAACCGGGACAGGGGGCTGCAGCTTTCTTT.

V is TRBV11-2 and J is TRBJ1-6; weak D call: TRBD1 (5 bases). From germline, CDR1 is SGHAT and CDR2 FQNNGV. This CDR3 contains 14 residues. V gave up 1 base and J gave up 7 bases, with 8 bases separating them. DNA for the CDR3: TGTGCCAGCAGCTTAGGGAGGGGCAATTCACCCCTCCACTTT. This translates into CASSLGRGNSPLHF.

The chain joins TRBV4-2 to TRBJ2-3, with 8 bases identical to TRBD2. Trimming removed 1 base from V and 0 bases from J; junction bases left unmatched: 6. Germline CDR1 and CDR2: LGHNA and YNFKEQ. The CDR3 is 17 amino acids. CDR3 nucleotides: TGTGCCAGCAGCCAAGGGCCGGGGGGGGCGAGCACAGATACGCAGTATTTT. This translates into CASSQGPGGASTDTQYF.

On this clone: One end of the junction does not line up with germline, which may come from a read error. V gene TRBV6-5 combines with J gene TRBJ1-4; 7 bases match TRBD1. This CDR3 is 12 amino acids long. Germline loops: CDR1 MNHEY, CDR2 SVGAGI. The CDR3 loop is CASSSLRWDSEF. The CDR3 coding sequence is TGTGCCAGCAGTTCCCTAAGGTGGGACAGTGAGTTT.

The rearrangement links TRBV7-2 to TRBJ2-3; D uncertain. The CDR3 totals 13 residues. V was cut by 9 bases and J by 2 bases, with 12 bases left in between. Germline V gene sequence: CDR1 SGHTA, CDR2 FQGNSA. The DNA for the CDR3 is TGTGCCAGTTCGAACAGCCTCACAGATACGCAGTATTTT. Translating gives CASSNSLTDTQYF.

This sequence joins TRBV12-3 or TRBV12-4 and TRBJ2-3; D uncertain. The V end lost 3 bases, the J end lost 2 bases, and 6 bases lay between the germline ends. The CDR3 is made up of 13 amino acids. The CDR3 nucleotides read TGTGCCAGCAGTTTTTTACACACAGATACGCAGTATTTT. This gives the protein CASSFLHTDTQYF.

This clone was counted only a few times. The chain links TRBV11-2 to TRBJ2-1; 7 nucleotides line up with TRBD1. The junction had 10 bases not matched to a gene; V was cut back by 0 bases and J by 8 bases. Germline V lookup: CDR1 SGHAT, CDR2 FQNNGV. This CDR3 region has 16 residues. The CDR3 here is CASSLDGIGGRDEQFF. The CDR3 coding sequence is TGTGCCAGCAGCTTAGATGGGATAGGGGGCAGGGATGAGCAGTTCTTC.

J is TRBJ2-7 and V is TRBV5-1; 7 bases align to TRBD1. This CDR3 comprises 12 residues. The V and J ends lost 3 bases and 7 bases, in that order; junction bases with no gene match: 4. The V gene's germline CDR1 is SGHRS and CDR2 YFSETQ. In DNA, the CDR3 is TGCGCCAGCAGCTGGGACAGAGTGGAGCAGTACTTC. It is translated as CASSWDRVEQYF.

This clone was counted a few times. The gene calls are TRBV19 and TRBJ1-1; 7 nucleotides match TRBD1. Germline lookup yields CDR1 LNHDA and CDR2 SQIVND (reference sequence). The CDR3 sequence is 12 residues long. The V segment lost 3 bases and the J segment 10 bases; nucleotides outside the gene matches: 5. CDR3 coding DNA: TGTGCCAGTAGTATGGGGGACAGCGGAGCTTTCTTT. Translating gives CASSMGDSGAFF.

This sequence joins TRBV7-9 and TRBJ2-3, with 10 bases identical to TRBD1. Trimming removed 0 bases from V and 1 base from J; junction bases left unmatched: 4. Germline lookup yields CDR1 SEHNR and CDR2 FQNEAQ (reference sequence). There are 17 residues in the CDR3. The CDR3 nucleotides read TGTGCCAGCAGCTTAGCGACAGGGGGCCTCGGCACAGATACGCAGTATTTT. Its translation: CASSLATGGLGTDTQYF.

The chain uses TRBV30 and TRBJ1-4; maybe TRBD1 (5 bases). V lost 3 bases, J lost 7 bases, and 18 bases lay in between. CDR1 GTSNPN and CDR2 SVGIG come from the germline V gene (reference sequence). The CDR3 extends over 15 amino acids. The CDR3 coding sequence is TGTGCCTGGAGATCCGGGGGTCGTATTAGTGAAAAACTGTTTTTT. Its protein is CAWRSGGRISEKLFF. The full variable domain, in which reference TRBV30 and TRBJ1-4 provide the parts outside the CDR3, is SQTIHQWPATLVQPVGSPLSLECTVEGTSNPNLYWYRQAAGRGLQLLFYSVGIGQISSEVPQNLSASRPQDRQFILSSKKLLLSDSGFYLCAWRSGGRISEKLFFGSGTQLSVL.

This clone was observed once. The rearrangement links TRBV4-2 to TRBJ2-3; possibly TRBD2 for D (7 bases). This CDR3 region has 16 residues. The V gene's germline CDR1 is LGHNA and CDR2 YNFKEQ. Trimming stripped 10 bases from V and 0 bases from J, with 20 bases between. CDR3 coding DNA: TGTGCCACGAGGGGGACTGGCGGGGGAAGCACAGATACGCAGTATTTT. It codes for CATRGTGGGSTDTQYF.